Shown below are 26 T cell receptor beta chains from a single sample sequenced in a study of Ad26.COV2.S vaccination and SARS-CoV-2 variants. Generated by immunoSEQ multiplex PCR, the TCRdb table keeps only in-frame clones and is missing some. Altogether about 350,000 clones are present, about 90% being singletons, with the ten largest covering 3% to 5%. The sequencing used peripheral blood, collected after recovery from COVID-19. The receptors shown here come from a human donor who had recovered from COVID-19.

V is TRBV4-1 and J is TRBJ2-1; 7 bases are a match to TRBD2. The germline V gene encodes CDR1 MGHRA and CDR2 YSYEKL. The CDR3 loop spans 15 amino acids. After removal of 2 bases from V and 6 bases from J, the junction contained 7 bases not matched to a gene. CDR3 sequence reads: CASSQWGGVGNEQFF. CDR3 in DNA: TGCGCCAGCAGCCAATGGGGGGGTGTGGGCAATGAGCAGTTCTTC.

This clone came up once. The genes are TRBV5-8 and TRBJ2-2, with 7 bases fitting TRBD1. Germline values: CDR1 SGHTS, CDR2 YDEGEE. V lost 4 bases and J lost 3; bases outside the gene matches: 3. This CDR3 is 14 amino acids long. The CDR3 coding sequence is TGTGCCAGCAGCACAGGACAGGACACCGGGGAGCTGTTTTTT. Residues: CASSTGQDTGELFF.

This clone was seen just once. The rearrangement joins TRBV29-1 to TRBJ1-1; no definite D call. The CDR3 has 14 residues. CDR1 is SQVTM, CDR2 ANQGSEA, per germline. Trimming pared 4 bases from V and 0 bases from J, leaving 12 bases between. CDR3 nucleotide sequence: TGCAGCGTTGCAGTGGGGAATCTGAACACTGAAGCTTTCTTT. It encodes CSVAVGNLNTEAFF.

The genes are TRBV6-5 and TRBJ1-6; 7 bases are shared with TRBD1. V shed 6 bases and J 0 bases; nucleotides not matched to a gene: 2. Germline V gene lookup returns CDR1 MNHEY and CDR2 SVGAGI. The CDR3 covers 15 residues. As DNA, the CDR3 is TGTGCCAGCAGGGGACAGCGCTCCTATAATTCACCCCTCCACTTT. It is translated as CASRGQRSYNSPLHF.

The V call is TRBV7-9, the J call TRBJ1-4; D is perhaps TRBD1 (5 bases). Per germline, CDR1 SEHNR and CDR2 FQNEAQ (reference sequence). The CDR3 has 16 amino acids. The V end was cut by 4 bases, the J end by 4 bases, with 16 bases between. CDR3 in amino acids: CASSSRQPGLNEKLFF. CDR3 in DNA: TGTGCCAGCAGCTCAAGACAGCCCGGCCTTAATGAAAAACTGTTTTTT.

The chain is built from TRBV6-5 and TRBJ2-7, with D perhaps TRBD1 or TRBD2 (5 bases each). The germline CDR1 and CDR2 sequences are MNHEY and SVGAGI. The CDR3 extends over 13 amino acids. V lost 7 bases and J lost 6, with 16 bases in between. The CDR3: CASTLGTFSEQYF. In nucleotides, the CDR3 is TGTGCCAGCACTCTCGGGACGTTCTCCGAGCAGTACTTC.

There are a few counts of this clone. V and J are TRBV14 and TRBJ1-2; tentative D call: TRBD1 (6 bases). Germline lookup yields CDR1 SGHDN and CDR2 FVKESK. The CDR3 spans 13 residues. V was trimmed by 6 bases and J by 6 bases, leaving 14 bases between them. This chain's CDR3 is CASSPRGTDGYTF. The CDR3 DNA reads TGTGCCAGCAGTCCCAGGGGTACGGATGGCTACACCTTC. Together with reference TRBV14 and TRBJ1-2, the CDR3 gives the full variable domain: EAGVTQFPSHSVIEKGQTVTLRCDPISGHDNLYWYRRVMGKEIKFLLHFVKESKQDESGMPNNRFLAERTGGTYSTLKVQPAELEDSGVYFCASSPRGTDGYTFGSGTRLTVV.

The J gene is TRBJ1-2, the V gene TRBV27; D unclear. This CDR3 region has 15 residues. Looked up from germline, CDR1 is MNHEY and CDR2 is SMNVEV (reference sequence). V lost 0 bases to trimming and J lost 8 bases, with 16 bases between them. The CDR3 nucleotides are TGTGCCAGCAGTTTATCGTCACAGTTGGGCGCGGGCTACACCTTC. Its translation: CASSLSSQLGAGYTF.

This clone was counted once. The chain links TRBV5-1 to TRBJ2-1; TRBD2 is a possible D gene (5 bases). CDR1 is SGHRS, CDR2 YFSETQ, per germline. Trimming left V 4 bases short and J 2 bases short, with 13 bases between. The CDR3 sequence is 15 residues long. The CDR3 DNA reads TGCGCCAGCAGCACCGGGATTCCCGCCTACAATGAGCAGTTCTTC. It codes for CASSTGIPAYNEQFF.

This chain links TRBV6-5 with TRBJ1-3, with unresolved D. V gave up 6 bases and J gave up 0 bases, with 3 bases separating them. Germline V CDR1 and CDR2: MNHEY, SVGAGI. This CDR3 has 12 amino acids. The CDR3 DNA reads as TGTGCCAGCAGAGACTCTGGAAACACCATATATTTT. It codes for CASRDSGNTIYF.

The rearrangement joins TRBV20-1 to TRBJ1-1, with D unclear. V was shortened by 1 base and J by 6 bases, with 6 bases between the two germline ends. The length of the CDR3 is 11 residues. Germline lookup yields CDR1 DFQATT and CDR2 SNEGSKA (reference sequence). CDR3 amino acids: CSARGSAEAFF. The CDR3 DNA follows: TGCAGTGCTAGAGGGAGCGCTGAAGCTTTCTTT.

This chain connects TRBV29-1 to TRBJ2-5; D might be TRBD1 (6 bases). The CDR3 is 12 amino acids. Trimming pared 6 bases from V and 4 bases from J, leaving 12 bases between. Looked up from germline, CDR1 is SQVTM and CDR2 is ANQGSEA. The CDR3 here is CSVNQGSETQYF. CDR3 nucleotide sequence: TGCAGCGTGAACCAGGGGTCAGAGACCCAGTACTTC. Together with reference TRBV29-1 and TRBJ2-5, the CDR3 gives the full variable domain: SAVISQKPSRDICQRGTSLTIQCQVDSQVTMMFWYRQQPGQSLTLIATANQGSEATYESGFVIDKFPISRPNLTFSTLTVSNMSPEDSSIYLCSVNQGSETQYFGPGTRLLVL.

The count of this clone is one. The chain links TRBV12-5 to TRBJ2-5; 9 nucleotides line up with TRBD2. Germline loops: CDR1 LGHNT, CDR2 FRNRAP. The junction had 6 bases not matched to a gene; V was cut back by 8 bases and J by 5 bases. This CDR3 comprises 13 residues. The CDR3 reads CASCGGAMETQYF. The DNA for the CDR3 is TGTGCTAGTTGCGGGGGGGCCATGGAGACCCAGTACTTC. The full variable domain, with the rest looked up from reference TRBV12-5 and TRBJ2-5, is DARVTQTPRHKVTEMGQEVTMRCQPILGHNTVFWYRQTMMQGLELLAYFRNRAPLDDSGMPKDRFSAEMPDATLATLKIQPSEPRDSAVYFCASCGGAMETQYFGPGTRLLVL.

The chain recombines TRBV2 with TRBJ1-2; weak D call: TRBD1 (6 bases). V was pared by 0 bases and J by 5 bases, with 13 bases between. CDR3 length: 15 residues. Germline CDR1 SNHLY, CDR2 FYNNEI. CDR3 sequence reads: CASSEAGRGAYGYTF. DNA for the CDR3: TGTGCCAGCAGTGAAGCGGGCAGGGGAGCTTATGGCTACACCTTC.

The table lists this clone with a count of one. The chain recombines TRBV9 with TRBJ1-1, with TRBD1 matching 8 bases. The V and J ends lost 5 bases and 3 bases, in that order; junction bases with no gene match: 12. The CDR3 is 16 residues long. The germline gives CDR1 SGDLS, CDR2 YYNGEE. The CDR3 protein is CASSGPQGARDTEAFF. CDR3 sequence (DNA): TGTGCCAGCAGTGGACCCCAGGGGGCGCGGGACACTGAAGCTTTCTTT.

The V and J genes are TRBV6-2 or TRBV6-3 and TRBJ1-3; TRBD1 matches 7 bases. J gave up 0 bases and V 0 bases, and 8 bases lay outside the gene matches. Germline loops: CDR1 MNHEY, CDR2 SVGEGT. This CDR3 comprises 18 residues. This CDR3 reads CASSYSPQGRSSGNTIYF. DNA of the CDR3: TGTGCCAGCAGTTACTCCCCACAGGGGCGAAGCTCTGGAAACACCATATATTTT.

This clone has only a few counts. V is TRBV6-5 and J is TRBJ2-3; the match to TRBD1 covers 7 bases. J lost 1 base, V lost 6 bases, and 7 bases had no gene match. This CDR3 is 15 amino acids long. CDR1 is MNHEY, CDR2 SVGAGI, per germline. CDR3 DNA sequence: TGTGCCAGCAGAGAGGAAGGGGGCGGCACAGATACGCAGTATTTT. Its protein is CASREEGGGTDTQYF.

V gene TRBV5-1 combines with J gene TRBJ2-3; TRBD2 agrees at 8 bases. The CDR3 covers 15 residues. The germline gives CDR1 SGHRS, CDR2 YFSETQ. V lost 5 bases to trimming and J lost 2 bases; unmatched junction nucleotides: 7. The chain's CDR3 is CASRVSGGPTDTQYF. In DNA, the CDR3 is TGCGCCAGCAGAGTCAGCGGGGGACCCACAGATACGCAGTATTTT.

V gene TRBV9 combines with J gene TRBJ1-6; D is unclear. Germline CDR1 reads SGDLS; CDR2 reads YYNGEE. The CDR3 contains 15 residues. The V end lost 3 bases, the J end lost 0 bases, and 7 bases lay between the germline ends. This chain's CDR3 is CASSDYTSYNSPLHF. The CDR3 DNA sequence: TGTGCCAGCAGCGACTATACCTCCTATAATTCACCCCTCCACTTT.

The rearrangement links TRBV5-1 to TRBJ1-2, with D perhaps TRBD1 (6 bases). Trimming took 0 bases from V and 10 from J, leaving 19 bases between them. CDR1 is SGHRS and CDR2 is YFSETQ in the germline V gene. The CDR3 has 15 residues. Here the CDR3 reads CASSLDIGGPSDYTF. CDR3 DNA sequence: TGCGCCAGCAGCTTGGATATAGGGGGACCCTCTGACTACACCTTC.

The chain's CDR3 is CASGLVSERNSPLHF. The CDR3 DNA follows: TGTGCTAGTGGTTTGGTATCGGAGCGTAATTCACCCCTCCACTTT. The chain uses TRBV12-5 and TRBJ1-6; D unresolved. Germline lookup yields CDR1 LGHNT and CDR2 FRNRAP. Deletions cut 0 bases from V and 6 bases from J, with 9 bases between. The CDR3 spans 15 residues.

V gene TRBV29-1 combines with J gene TRBJ2-5; D may match TRBD1 or TRBD2 (5 bases each). Germline V lookup: CDR1 SQVTM, CDR2 ANQGSEA. This CDR3 has 14 residues. Trimming pared 6 bases from V and 5 bases from J, leaving 19 bases between. Here the CDR3 reads CSVGNRAWGETQYF. DNA for the CDR3: TGCAGCGTGGGGAACCGGGCTTGGGGGGAGACCCAGTACTTC. Using reference TRBV29-1 and TRBJ2-5 for the parts outside the CDR3, the full variable domain is SAVISQKPSRDICQRGTSLTIQCQVDSQVTMMFWYRQQPGQSLTLIATANQGSEATYESGFVIDKFPISRPNLTFSTLTVSNMSPEDSSIYLCSVGNRAWGETQYFGPGTRLLVL.

This clone was seen only a few times. The chain employs TRBV28 and TRBJ1-2, with 7 bases fitting TRBD1. From germline, CDR1 is MDHEN and CDR2 SYDVKM. The V segment lost 4 bases and the J segment 4 bases; nucleotides outside the gene matches: 3. This CDR3 has 13 amino acids. The CDR3 loop reads CASSSGTVYGYTF. The CDR3 DNA sequence: TGTGCCAGCAGTTCCGGGACAGTCTATGGCTACACCTTC.

The rearrangement uses TRBV4-3 and TRBJ1-2; no clear D gene. Trimming pared 4 bases from V and 3 bases from J, leaving 15 bases between. Germline loops: CDR1 LGHNA, CDR2 YSLEER. The CDR3 has 15 amino acids. CDR3 DNA: TGCGCCAGCAGCCTAGGTGTGGAGTCATACTATGGCTACACCTTC. It is translated as CASSLGVESYYGYTF.

This clone appeared a few times. The V gene is TRBV7-6, the J gene TRBJ1-5, with D maybe TRBD1 (6 bases). From germline, CDR1 is SGHVS and CDR2 FNYEAQ. The CDR3 consists of 15 residues. V was trimmed by 4 bases and J by 4 bases, leaving 14 bases between them. The CDR3 spells CASSSKAGANQPQHF. The CDR3 nucleotides are TGTGCCAGCAGCTCCAAGGCAGGGGCTAATCAGCCCCAGCATTTT.

The rearrangement links TRBV7-2 to TRBJ2-1; 7 bases are a match to TRBD2. CDR3 length: 16 amino acids. In germline, CDR1 is SGHTA, CDR2 FQGNSA. V shed 3 bases and J 4 bases; nucleotides not matched to a gene: 9. The CDR3 spells CASSFKHGGLYNEQFF. CDR3 DNA sequence: TGTGCCAGCAGCTTTAAACACGGGGGACTATACAATGAGCAGTTCTTC.